The clone carrying this T cell receptor (beta chain) has a count of ten or more. The time point was: patch test 3, about 24 weeks after DPC sensitization. Treatment given: therapeutic diphenylcyclopropenone sensitization with weekly scalp DPC. Drawing of blood took place ahead of applying each patch test. As the library was built, unique molecular identifiers were attached to individual cDNA molecules. Authors' methods: TCRs per sample had a median of around 98,000 and ranged from roughly 20,000 to 690,600. Using its own MiXCR run on the RACE reads, TCRdb lists one record per CDR3 protein. These V and J calls originate from TCRdb's pipeline instead of the authors' own analysis. Of 100,000 or so distinct CDR3 sequences listed, about 34% were seen once; the top ten hold roughly 2.7%. The source of the sample is a study of human T cells and chemical hapten exposure. Trimming pared 5 bases from V and 0 bases from J, leaving 0 bases between. The CDR3 loop spans 11 amino acids. Germline CDR1 is SGHDN and CDR2 is FVKESK.

The specimen comprised whole blood, sampled in connection with sensitization to the hapten diphenylcyclopropenone (DPC). The TCR was taken from a man aged 40-55 years with alopecia areata. Some clones in this sample may be carry-over from other donors' samples. This rearrangement joins TRBV14 to TRBJ2-3; no clear D. Here the CDR3 DNA reads TGTGCCAGCAGCAGCACAGATACGCAGTATTTT. Translation gives CASSSTDTQYF.